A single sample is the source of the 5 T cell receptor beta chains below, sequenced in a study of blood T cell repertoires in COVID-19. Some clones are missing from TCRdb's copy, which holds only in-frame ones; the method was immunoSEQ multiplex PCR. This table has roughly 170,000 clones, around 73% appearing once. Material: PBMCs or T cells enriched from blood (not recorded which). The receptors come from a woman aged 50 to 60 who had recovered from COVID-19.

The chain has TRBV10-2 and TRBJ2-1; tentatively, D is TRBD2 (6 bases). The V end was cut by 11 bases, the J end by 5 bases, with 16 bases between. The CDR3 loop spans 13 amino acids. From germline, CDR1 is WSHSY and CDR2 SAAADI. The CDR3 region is CAAWGEAHNEQFF. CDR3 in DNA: TGCGCCGCCTGGGGGGAGGCGCACAATGAGCAGTTCTTC.

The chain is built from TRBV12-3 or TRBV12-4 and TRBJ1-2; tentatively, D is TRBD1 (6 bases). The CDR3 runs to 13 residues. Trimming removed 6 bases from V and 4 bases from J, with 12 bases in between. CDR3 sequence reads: CASSLDSSYGYTF. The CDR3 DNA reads TGTGCCAGCAGCCTGGACAGTTCCTATGGCTACACCTTC.

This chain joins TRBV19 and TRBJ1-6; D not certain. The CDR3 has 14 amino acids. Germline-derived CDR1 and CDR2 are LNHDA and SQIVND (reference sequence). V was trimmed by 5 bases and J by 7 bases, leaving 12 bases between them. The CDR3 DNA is TGTGCCAGTAGTTTAGCCCGAGGGAATTCACCCCTCCACTTT. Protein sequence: CASSLARGNSPLHF.

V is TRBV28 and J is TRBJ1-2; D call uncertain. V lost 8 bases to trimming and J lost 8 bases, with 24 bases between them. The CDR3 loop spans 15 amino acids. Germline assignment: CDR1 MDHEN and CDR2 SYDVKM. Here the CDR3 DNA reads TGTGCCAGCGGATCGGACGCGCCCGGGATGGGGGGCTACACCTTC. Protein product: CASGSDAPGMGGYTF.

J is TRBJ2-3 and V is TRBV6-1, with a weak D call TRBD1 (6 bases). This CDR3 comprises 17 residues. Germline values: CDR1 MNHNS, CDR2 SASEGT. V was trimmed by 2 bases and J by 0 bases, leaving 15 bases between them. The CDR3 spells CASSERAGAGSTDTQYF. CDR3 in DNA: TGTGCCAGCAGTGAAAGGGCAGGGGCTGGGAGCACAGATACGCAGTATTTT.